This TCR beta chain is from a study of T cell clones after liver transplantation. Study-level background: TCRbeta sequencing after a pre-transplant mixed lymphocyte reaction identified graft-donor-reactive clones, later tracked in post-transplant blood.

Libraries were prepared by immunoSEQ multiplex PCR; TCRdb keeps only in-frame clonotypes and omits some of them. The repertoire holds around 60,000 clones, with about two thirds as singletons. Whole-study results and caveats: Circulating graft-donor-reactive CD4 TCRbeta sequences fell significantly post-transplant in 5 of 8 subjects. In two subjects, few donor cells limited the measurable donor-reactive repertoire.

Points on this clone: Antigen unknown.

The germline gives CDR1 ENHRY, CDR2 SYGVKD. The V and J ends lost 6 bases and 3 bases respectively, with 17 bases between them. This CDR3 is built from 15 residues. The TCR originated in a human donor who received a liver transplant. This specimen was CD4+ T cells from blood, taken before liver transplant. The chain combines TRBV10-3 with TRBJ1-1; D perhaps matches TRBD1 (6 bases). CDR3 loop: CAIRSSRGADTEAFF. CDR3 nucleotides: TGTGCCATCAGGTCTTCTCGGGGGGCGGACACTGAAGCTTTCTTT.